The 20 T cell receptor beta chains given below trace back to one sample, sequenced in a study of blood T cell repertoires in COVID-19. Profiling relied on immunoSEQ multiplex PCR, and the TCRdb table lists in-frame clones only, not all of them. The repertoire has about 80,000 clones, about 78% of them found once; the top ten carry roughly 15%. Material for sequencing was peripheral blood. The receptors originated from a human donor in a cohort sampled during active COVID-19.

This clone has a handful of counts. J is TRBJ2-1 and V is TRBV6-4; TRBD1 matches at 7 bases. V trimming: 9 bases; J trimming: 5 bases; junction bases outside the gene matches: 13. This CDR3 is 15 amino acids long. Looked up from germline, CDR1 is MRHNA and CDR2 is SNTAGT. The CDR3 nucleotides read TGTGCCAGAGGACCTGGACAGGCAACGAACAATGAGCAGTTCTTC. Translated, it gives CARGPGQATNNEQFF.

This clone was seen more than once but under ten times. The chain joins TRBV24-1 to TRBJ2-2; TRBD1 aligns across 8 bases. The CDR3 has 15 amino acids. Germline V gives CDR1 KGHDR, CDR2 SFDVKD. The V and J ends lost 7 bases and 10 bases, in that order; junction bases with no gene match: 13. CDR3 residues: CATSVGQGGKEELFF. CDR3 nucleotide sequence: TGTGCCACCAGCGTAGGACAGGGAGGTAAGGAGGAGCTGTTTTTT.

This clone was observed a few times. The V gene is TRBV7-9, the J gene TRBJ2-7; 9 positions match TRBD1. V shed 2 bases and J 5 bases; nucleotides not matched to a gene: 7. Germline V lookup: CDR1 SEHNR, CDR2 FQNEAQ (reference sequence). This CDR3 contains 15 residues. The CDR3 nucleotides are TGTGCCAGCAGCTTAAGAGAGACAGGGGGTAACGAGCAGTACTTC. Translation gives CASSLRETGGNEQYF.

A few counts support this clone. The DNA of the CDR3 is TGCGCCAATTTACCGGGACAGGGCATCACTAATGAAAAACTGTTTTTT. Translation gives CANLPGQGITNEKLFF. This chain joins TRBV10-1 and TRBJ1-4; 9 positions agree with TRBD1. This CDR3 region has 16 residues. Germline CDR1 reads WNHNN; CDR2 reads SYGVQD (reference sequence). Trimming at V came to 10 bases and at J to 2 bases, leaving 11 bases not matched to a gene.

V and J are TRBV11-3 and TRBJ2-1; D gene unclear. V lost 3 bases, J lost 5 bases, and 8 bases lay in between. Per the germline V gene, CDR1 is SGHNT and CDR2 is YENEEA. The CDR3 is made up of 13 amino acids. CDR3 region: CASSFSQNNEQFF. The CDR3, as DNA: TGTGCCAGCAGCTTTAGCCAGAACAATGAGCAGTTCTTC.

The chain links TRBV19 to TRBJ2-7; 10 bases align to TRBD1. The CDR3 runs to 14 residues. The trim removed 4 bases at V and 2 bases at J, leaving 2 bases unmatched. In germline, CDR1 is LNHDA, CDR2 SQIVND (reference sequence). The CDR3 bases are TGTGCCAGTAGTACCGGGACAGGGGCCTACGAGCAGTACTTC. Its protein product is CASSTGTGAYEQYF.

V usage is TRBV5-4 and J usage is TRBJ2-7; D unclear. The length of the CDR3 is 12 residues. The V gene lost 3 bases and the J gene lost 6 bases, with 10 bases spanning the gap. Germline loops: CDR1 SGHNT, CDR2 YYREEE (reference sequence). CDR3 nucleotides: TGTGCCAGCAGCTCGCCTGGGCGCGAGCAGTACGTC. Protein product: CASSSPGREQYV.

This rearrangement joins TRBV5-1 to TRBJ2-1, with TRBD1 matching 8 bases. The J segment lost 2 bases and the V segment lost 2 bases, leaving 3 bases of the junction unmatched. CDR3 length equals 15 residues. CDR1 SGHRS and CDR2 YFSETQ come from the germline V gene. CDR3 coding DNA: TGCGCCAGCAGCTTCCGACAGGGGCCCTACAATGAGCAGTTCTTC. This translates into CASSFRQGPYNEQFF.

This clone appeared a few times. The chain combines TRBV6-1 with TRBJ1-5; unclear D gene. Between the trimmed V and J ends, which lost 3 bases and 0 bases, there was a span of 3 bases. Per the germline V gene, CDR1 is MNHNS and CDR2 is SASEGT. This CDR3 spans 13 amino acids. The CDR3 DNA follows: TGTGCCAGCAGTGACGGTAGCAATCAGCCCCAGCATTTT. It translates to CASSDGSNQPQHF.

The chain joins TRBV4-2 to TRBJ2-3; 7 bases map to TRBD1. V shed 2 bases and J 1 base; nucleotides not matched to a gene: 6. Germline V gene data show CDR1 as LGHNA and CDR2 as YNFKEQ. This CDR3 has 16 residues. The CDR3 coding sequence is TGTGCCAGCAGCCAACTCCAGCAGGGGGGCACAGATACGCAGTATTTT. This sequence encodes CASSQLQQGGTDTQYF.

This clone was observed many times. CDR3 in DNA: TGCACCAGCCCGCCGCTCTACGTCGGGGGAGAGCAGTTCTTC. Protein product: CTSPPLYVGGEQFF. The gene calls are TRBV1 and TRBJ2-1; the table names TRBD2, a call not compared with the DNA. TRBV1 is designated a pseudogene. This CDR3 comprises 14 residues.

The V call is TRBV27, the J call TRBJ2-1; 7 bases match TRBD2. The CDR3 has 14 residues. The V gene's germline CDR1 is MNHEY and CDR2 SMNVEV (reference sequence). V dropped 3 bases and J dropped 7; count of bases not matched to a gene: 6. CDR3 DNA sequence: TGTGCCAGCAGTTTCCCAGCGGGGAAGAATGAGCAGTTCTTC. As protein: CASSFPAGKNEQFF.

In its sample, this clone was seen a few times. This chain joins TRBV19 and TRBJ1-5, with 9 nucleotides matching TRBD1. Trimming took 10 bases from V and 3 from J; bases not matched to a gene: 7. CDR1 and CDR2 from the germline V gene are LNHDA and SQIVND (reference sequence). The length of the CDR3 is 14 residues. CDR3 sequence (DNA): TGTGCCACCCGGACAGGGGCGCACAATCAGCCCCAGCATTTT. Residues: CATRTGAHNQPQHF.

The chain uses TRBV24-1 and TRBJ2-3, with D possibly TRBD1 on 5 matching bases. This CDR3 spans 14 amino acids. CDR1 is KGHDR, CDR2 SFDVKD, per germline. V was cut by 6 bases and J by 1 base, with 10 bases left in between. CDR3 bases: TGTGCCACCAGTCCCACAGGCGGCACAGATACGCAGTATTTT. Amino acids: CATSPTGGTDTQYF.

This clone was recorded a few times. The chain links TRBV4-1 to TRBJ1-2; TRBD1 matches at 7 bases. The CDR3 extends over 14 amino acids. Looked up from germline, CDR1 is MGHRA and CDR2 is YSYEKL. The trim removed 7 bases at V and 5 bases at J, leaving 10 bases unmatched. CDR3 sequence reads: CASTPNRGGYGYTF. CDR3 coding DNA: TGCGCCAGCACACCGAACAGGGGTGGTTATGGCTACACCTTC.

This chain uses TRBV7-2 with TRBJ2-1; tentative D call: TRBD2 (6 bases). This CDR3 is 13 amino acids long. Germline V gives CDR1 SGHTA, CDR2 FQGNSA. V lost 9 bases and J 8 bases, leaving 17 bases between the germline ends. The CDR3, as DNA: TGTGCCAGACCCTATAGAGGAGGGGATGAGCAGTTCTTC. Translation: CARPYRGGDEQFF.

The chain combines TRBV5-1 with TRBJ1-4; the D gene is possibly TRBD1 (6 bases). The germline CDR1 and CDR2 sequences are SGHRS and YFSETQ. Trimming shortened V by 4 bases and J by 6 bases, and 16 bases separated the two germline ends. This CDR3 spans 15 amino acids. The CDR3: CASSEQGNRDEKLFF. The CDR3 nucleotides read TGCGCCAGCAGCGAACAGGGTAACAGGGATGAAAAACTGTTTTTT.

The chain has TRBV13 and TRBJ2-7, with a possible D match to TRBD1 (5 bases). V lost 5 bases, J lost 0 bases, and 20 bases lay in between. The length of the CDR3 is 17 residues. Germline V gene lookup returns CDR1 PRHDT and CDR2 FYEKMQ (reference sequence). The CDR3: CASSRRLLGPSSYEQYF. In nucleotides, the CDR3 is TGTGCCAGCAGCCGCCGTTTGTTGGGGCCGAGCTCCTACGAGCAGTACTTC. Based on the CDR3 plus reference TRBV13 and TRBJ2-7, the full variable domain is AAGVIQSPRHLIKEKRETATLKCYPIPRHDTVYWYQQGPGQDPQFLISFYEKMQSDKGSIPDRFSAQQFSDYHSELNMSSLELGDSALYFCASSRRLLGPSSYEQYFGPGTRLTVT.

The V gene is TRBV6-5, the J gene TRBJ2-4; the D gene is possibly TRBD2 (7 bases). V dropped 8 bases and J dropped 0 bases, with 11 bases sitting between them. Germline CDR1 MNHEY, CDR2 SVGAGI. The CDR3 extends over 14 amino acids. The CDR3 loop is CASWEGGAKNIQYF. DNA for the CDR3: TGTGCCAGCTGGGAGGGGGGAGCCAAAAACATTCAGTACTTC.

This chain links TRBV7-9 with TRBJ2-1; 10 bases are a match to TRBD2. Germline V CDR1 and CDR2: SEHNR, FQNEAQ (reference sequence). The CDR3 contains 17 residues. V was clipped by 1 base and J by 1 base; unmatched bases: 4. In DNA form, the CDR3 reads TGTGCCAGCAGCTTAGTGTCAGCGGGAGGGTCCTACAATGAGCAGTTCTTC. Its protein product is CASSLVSAGGSYNEQFF.